These T cell receptor beta chains were read from a single sample in a study of cytomegalovirus exposure and HLA in healthy donors. TCRdb's table, derived via immunoSEQ multiplex PCR, lists solely in-frame clones and lacks some. This table has roughly 100,000 clones, 74% appearing once. Sequenced input: PBMCs. The receptors come from a man aged 50 to 59 in good health and CMV-seropositive. Both conserved end residues are part of each CDR3. A D gene is named only where the DNA matches it firmly. Expanded clones get a size class; other rows say once, few or many, or leave the size out.

>-|TRBV5-1|-|TRBJ2-5
TGCGCCAGCAGCTACGACGGAGTCCAAGAGACCCAGTACTTC
CASSYDGVQETQYF
>-|TRBV28|TRBD1|TRBJ2-7
TGTGCCAGCAGTATTAGACAGGGTGGTTCGGACGAGCAGTACTTC
CASSIRQGGSDEQYF
>once|TRBV6-1|TRBD1|TRBJ2-5
TGTGCCAGCAGGTCCGGGACAGGGATTGAGACCCAGTACTTC
CASRSGTGIETQYF
>-|TRBV27|TRBD2|TRBJ2-1
TGTGCCAGCAGCGACGGGACTAGCGGGAACAATGAGCAGTTCTTC
CASSDGTSGNNEQFF
>-|TRBV5-1|-|TRBJ2-3
TGCGCCAGCAGCTTGGGGGGGCCAGGGGGCACAGATACGCAGTATTTT
CASSLGGPGGTDTQYF
>-|TRBV5-1|TRBD1|TRBJ1-2
TGCGCCAGCAGCTGGGGGGTAGGGGGCGATGGCTACACCTTC
CASSWGVGGDGYTF
>-|TRBV5-1|-|TRBJ2-1
TGCGCCAGCAGCTTGGCCCTTAGCGGCCACAATGAGCAGTTCTTC
CASSLALSGHNEQFF
>few|TRBV19|TRBD2|TRBJ2-1
TGTGCCAGTAGCCGAAACGGGGGGACTAGCGGGAATGAGCAGTTCTTC
CASSRNGGTSGNEQFF
>-|TRBV6-6|TRBD2|TRBJ2-2
TGTGCCAGCACACTAGCGGGGGCTACGAACACCGGGGAGCTGTTTTTT
CASTLAGATNTGELFF
>-|TRBV19|TRBD1|TRBJ1-1
TGTGCCAGTACAGGGGGTTTCACTGAAGCTTTCTTT
CASTGGFTEAFF
>-|TRBV15|-|TRBJ1-2
TGTGCCACCAGCAGAGGTGGGGGATCGGGGGTTAACTATGGCTACACCTTC
CATSRGGGSGVNYGYTF
>-|TRBV2|-|TRBJ1-1
TGTGCCAGCACTGGACAGAACACTGAAGCTTTCTTT
CASTGQNTEAFF
>-|TRBV18|TRBD2|TRBJ2-3
TGTGCCAGCTCACCACCGGGGACTAGCGGAAGCACAGATACGCAGTATTTT
CASSPPGTSGSTDTQYF
>few|TRBV19|TRBD2|TRBJ2-2
TGTGCCAGTAGTAGGGGACTATTTAACACCGGGGAGCTGTTTTTT
CASSRGLFNTGELFF
>-|TRBV6-1|-|TRBJ2-2
TGTGCCAGCAGGAAAGGACATGCCGGGGAGCTGTTTTTT
CASRKGHAGELFF
>-|TRBV28|-|TRBJ2-7
TGTGCCGCGGAGGGGCCTACGTCCTACGAGCAGTACTTC
CAAEGPTSYEQYF
>-|TRBV11-1|-|TRBJ2-7
TGTGCCAGCAGCCGCGAGGTCTACGAGCAGTACTTC
CASSREVYEQYF
>-|TRBV7-2|TRBD2|TRBJ2-2
TGTGCCAGCACTAACGCGGGGGGGACCGGGGAGCTGTTTTTT
CASTNAGGTGELFF
>-|TRBV18|TRBD2|TRBJ2-5
TGTGCCAGCTCACCACCGGGACTACGTAGACAAGAGACCCAGTACTTC
CASSPPGLRRQETQYF
>-|TRBV12-5|-|TRBJ1-1
TGTGCTAGTGGTCGTACCCCGGAGGAAGCTTTCTTT
CASGRTPEEAFF
>-|TRBV15|-|TRBJ1-2
TGTGCCACCAGCAGAGACCCCTCCGAGTACTATGGCTACACCTTC
CATSRDPSEYYGYTF
>-|TRBV6-5|-|TRBJ1-5
TGTGCCAGCAGACCAACAGGGATCGGCAATCAGCCCCAGCATTTT
CASRPTGIGNQPQHF
>-|TRBV12-5|TRBD1|TRBJ1-1
TGTGCTAGTGGCCTACAGGGGGCTTACACTGAAGCTTTCTTT
CASGLQGAYTEAFF
>medium-sized|TRBV6-6|TRBD1|TRBJ2-7
TGTGCCAGCATGTCAGGGGGTTACGAGCAGTACTTC
CASMSGGYEQYF
>-|TRBV5-1|TRBD1|TRBJ2-1
TGCGCCAGCAGCTTGGATGCAAGGACAGGGGTACGGAATGAGCAGTTCTTC
CASSLDARTGVRNEQFF
>few|TRBV19|TRBD2|TRBJ2-7
TGTGCCAGTAGTATCGGACCTCGGGAGGGCTACGAGCAGTACTTC
CASSIGPREGYEQYF
>few|TRBV28|-|TRBJ1-2
TGTGCCAGCAGTTTAGCCGCGAGCAATGGCTACACCTTC
CASSLAASNGYTF
>-|TRBV6-5|-|TRBJ1-6
TGTGCCAGCAGTTCTAATCCGGGACTGACTAATTCACCCCTCCACTTT
CASSSNPGLTNSPLHF
>-|TRBV19|TRBD1|TRBJ1-5
TGTGCCAGTAGTATGGGTCGACAGGGCGGCAATCAGCCCCAGCATTTT
CASSMGRQGGNQPQHF
>-|TRBV30|TRBD2|TRBJ2-5
TGTGCCTGGGCCCGGCTAGCGGAGGGGGAGACCCAGTACTTC
CAWARLAEGETQYF
>-|TRBV10-3|TRBD1|TRBJ2-5
TGTGCCATCAGTGAGTCGTCCGGGACAGGCGGGGAGACCCAGTACTTC
CAISESSGTGGETQYF
>-|TRBV19|TRBD1|TRBJ1-3
TGTGCCACCTCCAGGACAGGCGGAAACACCATATATTTT
CATSRTGGNTIYF
>-|TRBV6-1|-|TRBJ1-4
TGTGCCAGCAGTGAAGAAACAGGGCAGAAACTGTTTTTT
CASSEETGQKLFF
>once|TRBV19|-|TRBJ2-5
TGTGCCAGTAGTCCCGAGGGGAGGGAGACCCAGTACTTC
CASSPEGRETQYF
>-|TRBV27|TRBD1|TRBJ1-1
TGTGCCAGCAGTTCAGGGGGCCGGGCTTTCTTT
CASSSGGRAFF
>-|TRBV2|-|TRBJ1-2
TGTGCCAGCAGTGAGGGGCTGGGAGGGAGCTATGGCTACACCTTC
CASSEGLGGSYGYTF
>once|TRBV4-1|-|TRBJ2-7
TGCGCCAGCAGCCGACGACAGGTAGCGCAAATTTACGAGCAGTACTTC
CASSRRQVAQIYEQYF
>-|TRBV30|TRBD1|TRBJ2-2
TGTGCCTGGGAGGGGACAGGGGGGGCCGGGGAGCTGTTTTTT
CAWEGTGGAGELFF
>few|TRBV2|-|TRBJ2-5
TGTGCCAGCAGTGACCGAGGCGAGGAGACCCAGTACTTC
CASSDRGEETQYF
>-|TRBV18|-|TRBJ1-2
TGTGCCAGCTCTTCGACGTCTGGGGGCAGGGATGGCTACACCTTC
CASSSTSGGRDGYTF
>-|TRBV29-1|-|TRBJ1-2
TGCAGCGTTGAAGGTGTCGGTGCTTATGGCTACACCTTC
CSVEGVGAYGYTF
>-|TRBV23-1|TRBD1|TRBJ2-7
TGCGCCAGCAGTCAAACCGTGGACAGGCCAAGCTCCTACGAGCAGTACTTC
CASSQTVDRPSSYEQYF
>once|TRBV7-2|TRBD2|TRBJ2-5
TGTGCCAGCAGCTCCGGACTAGCGGGGGGAGTTAGCGAGACCCAGTACTTC
CASSSGLAGGVSETQYF
>few|TRBV6-1|-|TRBJ2-3
TGTGCCAGAAGAAGGGGCGCAGATACGCAGTATTTT
CARRRGADTQYF
>-|TRBV4-1|-|TRBJ2-1
TGCGCCAGCAGCCAGATGTCCGACAGGACGTTCTACAATGAGCAGTTCTTC
CASSQMSDRTFYNEQFF
>-|TRBV18|TRBD2|TRBJ2-7
TGTGCCAGCTCACCTGGACTAGCCCCGGTCGAGCAGTACTTC
CASSPGLAPVEQYF
>few|TRBV6-5|-|TRBJ1-6
TGTGCCAGCAGTGCGGGACCGTATAATTCACCCCTCCACTTT
CASSAGPYNSPLHF
>-|TRBV7-3|-|TRBJ2-6
TGTGCCAGCAGCTTAGGGGGGTCCGGGGCCAACGTCCTGACTTTC
CASSLGGSGANVLTF
>few|TRBV6-4|TRBD1|TRBJ2-5
TGTGCCAGCAGTGAAGAGCCAGGGGGCGCACAGACCCAGTACTTC
CASSEEPGGAQTQYF
>-|TRBV21-1|-|TRBJ2-7
TGTGCCAGCAGCCCCCGGTTTAAGGGGGCAAGAAACGAGCAGTACTTC
CASSPRFKGARNEQYF
>-|TRBV9|TRBD1|TRBJ1-2
TGTGCCAGCAGCCGGGACAGGGATCGTGGCTACACCTTC
CASSRDRDRGYTF
>-|TRBV6-1|TRBD1|TRBJ1-4
TGTGCCAGCAGTGTGGACAGGGTCGATGAAAAACTGTTTTTT
CASSVDRVDEKLFF
>-|TRBV7-3|-|TRBJ1-5
TGTGCCAGCAGTTTCCAACCGGGGCAGCCCCAGCATTTT
CASSFQPGQPQHF
>-|TRBV5-1|-|TRBJ2-7
TGCGCCAGCAGCCCCCGACACTCGAGCTCCTACGAGCAGTACTTC
CASSPRHSSSYEQYF
>-|TRBV6-6|-|TRBJ1-5
TGTGCCAGCAGGGACACTGGCAATCAGCCCCAGCATTTT
CASRDTGNQPQHF